This TCR beta chain originates from a study of TIL therapy for anti-PD-1-resistant metastatic lung cancer. Study-level information: Tumor harvest preceded PD-1/PD-L1 blockade, followed by nivolumab treatment. By whole-exome sequencing, median non-synonymous tumor mutation burden was less than 1.8 mutations per megabase. Study-wide findings and caveats: Treatment-naive, never-smoker and oncogene-addicted patients were overrepresented in this highly selected cohort.

The CDR3 covers 12 residues. V was trimmed by 3 bases and J by 7 bases, leaving 7 bases between them. Germline values: CDR1 ENHRY, CDR2 SYGVKD. This was the immunoSEQ v3 assay. Libraries were sequenced to 2 million to 2.5 million read pairs (survey) or roughly 5-6.5 million (deep). Profiled with immunoSEQ multiplex PCR; TCRdb holds only in-frame clones, not every one. The data contain 54,000 or so clones, 73% of them singletons. Indicated time point: pre-treatment sample, taken before nivolumab and TIL therapy. In its sample, this clone was seen once. Its antigen remains unknown. The specimen was blood, collected at baseline. This chain links TRBV10-3 with TRBJ1-5; weak D call: TRBD1 (5 bases). The receptor was isolated from a person aged 25 to 85 with non-small cell lung cancer. As DNA, the CDR3 is TGTGCCATCAGTGACAGGGCCCAGCCCCAGCATTTT. It encodes CAISDRAQPQHF.